Presented here are 29 T cell receptor beta chains from one specimen sequenced in a study of blood T cell repertoires in COVID-19. Produced via immunoSEQ multiplex PCR; TCRdb's table is partial and in-frame only. The data show roughly 280,000 clones, approximately 88% seen once. Sequencing was done on a sample of peripheral blood. All receptors come from a man over 45 with acute or convalescent COVID-19.

The chain joins TRBV18 to TRBJ1-3, with unresolved D. This CDR3 comprises 15 residues. Germline values: CDR1 KGHSH, CDR2 LQKENI. The germline V and J ends were trimmed by 2 bases and 0 bases, with 8 bases remaining between them. CDR3 bases: TGTGCCAGCTCACCAGGGAGCCTCTCTGGAAACACCATATATTTT. Amino acids: CASSPGSLSGNTIYF.

The rearrangement joins TRBV30 to TRBJ1-2, with 7 bases fitting TRBD1. The CDR3 contains 13 residues. The germline CDR1 and CDR2 sequences are GTSNPN and SVGIG (reference sequence). J gave up 5 bases and V 4 bases, and 7 bases lay outside the gene matches. The CDR3 spells CAWIGQVGYGYTF. The CDR3 DNA reads as TGTGCCTGGATCGGACAGGTCGGTTATGGCTACACCTTC.

The chain recombines TRBV29-1 with TRBJ1-1; 8 nucleotides align to TRBD1. CDR1 is SQVTM and CDR2 is ANQGSEA in the germline V gene. Trimming removed 4 bases from V and 6 bases from J; junction bases left unmatched: 4. The CDR3 is 12 residues long. The CDR3 here is CSVGQDRAEAFF. The CDR3 nucleotides are TGCAGCGTTGGACAGGACAGGGCTGAAGCTTTCTTT.

This clone was picked up one time. The gene calls are TRBV4-1 and TRBJ2-3; 7 bases are shared with TRBD2. The CDR3 contains 15 residues. The ends lost 3 bases at V and 5 bases at J; junction bases unmatched: 8. Germline V gives CDR1 MGHRA, CDR2 YSYEKL. The CDR3 reads CASSQQLAPGDTQYF. The CDR3 nucleotides are TGCGCCAGCAGCCAGCAACTAGCGCCCGGAGATACGCAGTATTTT.

This rearrangement joins TRBV6-6 to TRBJ2-3, with a tentative D call TRBD2 (6 bases). V dropped 4 bases and J dropped 4 bases, with 15 bases sitting between them. The CDR3 contains 15 residues. The germline V gene encodes CDR1 MNHNY and CDR2 SVGAGI (reference sequence). The CDR3 loop is CASSSPRGASDTQYF. As DNA, the CDR3 is TGTGCCAGCAGTTCCCCTCGCGGGGCCTCAGATACGCAGTATTTT.

This chain uses TRBV7-9 with TRBJ2-7; the match to TRBD1 covers 10 bases. Germline V gene sequence: CDR1 SEHNR, CDR2 FQNEAQ (reference sequence). CDR3 length: 16 amino acids. The V gene end was trimmed by 4 bases and the J gene end by 3 bases; junction bases not matched to a gene: 9. The CDR3: CASSYTGTGVGYEQYF. The CDR3 DNA reads as TGTGCCAGCAGCTATACCGGGACAGGGGTCGGCTACGAGCAGTACTTC.

Concerning this clone itself: One end of the junction is discordant with germline, which a read error may explain. This sequence joins TRBV5-1 and TRBJ1-1; TRBD1 might be the D (5 bases). CDR1 and CDR2 from the germline V gene are SGHRS and YFSETQ. The length of the CDR3 is 14 residues. The CDR3 spells CASSFPQANAEAFF. The CDR3 bases are TGCGCCAGCAGCTTTCCACAGGCGAACGCTGAAGCTTTCTTT.

The chain recombines TRBV7-9 with TRBJ1-4; 7 bases match TRBD1. Germline V gene data show CDR1 as SEHNR and CDR2 as FQNEAQ (reference sequence). With 5 bases clipped from V and 4 bases from J, the junction kept 10 bases outside the gene matches. This CDR3 spans 16 amino acids. CDR3 region: CASSQWVGQLNEKLFF. In DNA form, the CDR3 reads TGTGCCAGCAGCCAATGGGTGGGACAGCTTAATGAAAAACTGTTTTTT.

The V call is TRBV18, the J call TRBJ2-2, with D possibly being TRBD1 (5 bases). Germline assignment: CDR1 KGHSH and CDR2 LQKENI. The CDR3 length is 15 residues. V lost 3 bases and J 2 bases, leaving 10 bases between the germline ends. The CDR3 loop is CASSPGAENTGELFF. CDR3 nucleotide sequence: TGTGCCAGCTCACCTGGGGCGGAAAACACCGGGGAGCTGTTTTTT.

CDR3 nucleotide sequence: TGCAGTGCTAGGCCAGGCACTGAAGCTTTCTTT. This encodes CSARPGTEAFF. V and J are TRBV20-1 and TRBJ1-1; D ambiguous. The CDR3 has 11 amino acids. Germline V gives CDR1 DFQATT, CDR2 SNEGSKA (reference sequence). Trimming left V 3 bases short and J 4 bases short, with 6 bases between.

The chain recombines TRBV3-1 (or the pseudogene TRBV3-2) with TRBJ2-7, with TRBD2 identical over 12 bases. Trimming took 4 bases from V and 7 from J; bases not matched to a gene: 8. Looked up from germline, CDR1 is LGHDT and CDR2 is YNNKEL (reference sequence). The CDR3 has 15 amino acids. CDR3 coding DNA: TGTGCCAGCAGCCCGCGACTAGCGGGGGTAATAGAGCAGTACTTC. Residues: CASSPRLAGVIEQYF.

The J gene is TRBJ1-1, the V gene TRBV28; TRBD1 matches at 8 bases. V shed 3 bases and J 4 bases; nucleotides not matched to a gene: 7. Germline CDR1 reads MDHEN; CDR2 reads SYDVKM. This CDR3 comprises 15 residues. The CDR3 DNA reads as TGTGCCAGCAGTTTGGACAGGGCGGGTTCCACTGAAGCTTTCTTT. It encodes CASSLDRAGSTEAFF.

V usage is TRBV5-4 and J usage is TRBJ2-1; maybe TRBD2 (6 bases). CDR1 is SGHNT, CDR2 YYREEE, per germline (reference sequence). Deletions cut 4 bases from V and 8 bases from J, with 13 bases between. This CDR3 has 13 residues. In nucleotides, the CDR3 is TGTGCCAGCAGCGGCCCGGGGGTCGATGAGCAGTTCTTC. This encodes CASSGPGVDEQFF.

V usage is TRBV7-2 and J usage is TRBJ1-1, with 7 bases identical to TRBD1. Germline V gives CDR1 SGHTA, CDR2 FQGNSA. The trim removed 1 base at V and 7 bases at J, leaving 9 bases unmatched. The CDR3 loop spans 15 amino acids. The CDR3 spells CASSLVSGSGGEAFF. The CDR3 coding sequence is TGTGCCAGCAGCTTAGTGTCAGGGTCAGGGGGTGAAGCTTTCTTT.

The chain employs TRBV7-3 and TRBJ2-5, with 8 bases matching TRBD1. The CDR3 runs to 14 residues. Germline V CDR1 and CDR2: SGHTA, FQGTGA. The V and J ends lost 5 bases and 7 bases, in that order; junction bases with no gene match: 9. The DNA of the CDR3 is TGTGCCAGCAGCGACCAGGGGGCCTGGGGGACCCAGTACTTC. It specifies CASSDQGAWGTQYF.

J is TRBJ1-2 and V is TRBV4-1, with 9 bases fitting TRBD1. Looked up from germline, CDR1 is MGHRA and CDR2 is YSYEKL. The CDR3 runs 14 residues. V lost 2 bases to trimming and J lost 8 bases; unmatched junction nucleotides: 6. DNA of the CDR3: TGCGCCAGCAGCCAATTGGACAGGGGAGTGGGCTACACCTTC. Residues: CASSQLDRGVGYTF.

The chain couples TRBV11-2 to TRBJ2-1, with 7 bases aligning to TRBD2. Per germline, CDR1 SGHAT and CDR2 FQNNGV. Losses at the gene ends were 5 bases for V and 0 bases for J; bases not matched to a gene: 10. The CDR3 runs 17 residues. DNA of the CDR3: TGTGCCAGCAGCGCCCCCGGGACTACCAGCTCCTACAATGAGCAGTTCTTC. This translates into CASSAPGTTSSYNEQFF. Supplemented by reference TRBV11-2 and TRBJ2-1, the full variable domain reads EAGVAQSPRYKIIEKRQSVAFWCNPISGHATLYWYQQILGQGPKLLIQFQNNGVVDDSQLPKDRFSAERLKGVDSTLKIQPAKLEDSAVYLCASSAPGTTSSYNEQFFGPGTRLTVL.

V gene TRBV9 combines with J gene TRBJ1-5; D gene uncertain. Looked up from germline, CDR1 is SGDLS and CDR2 is YYNGEE. Trimming took 4 bases from V and 5 from J, leaving 10 bases between them. The CDR3 covers 13 residues. The CDR3 is CASSPRGDQPQHF. CDR3 nucleotides: TGTGCCAGCAGCCCCCGAGGAGATCAGCCCCAGCATTTT.

This rearrangement joins TRBV5-1 to TRBJ2-5; TRBD1 matches at 10 bases. CDR1 is SGHRS and CDR2 is YFSETQ in the germline V gene. This CDR3 has 15 amino acids. With V trimmed by 4 bases and J by 4 bases, 7 bases remained unmatched. Written as DNA, the CDR3 is TGCGCCAGCAGCCCCACGACAGGGGGCAGAGAGACCCAGTACTTC. It specifies CASSPTTGGRETQYF.

This clone was counted a single time. This chain connects TRBV5-1 to TRBJ1-2; 7 nucleotides align to TRBD1. The CDR3 has 14 amino acids. Trimming removed 4 bases from V and 5 bases from J; junction bases left unmatched: 8. Germline CDR1 and CDR2: SGHRS and YFSETQ. This CDR3 is CASSPGTEGYGYTF. The DNA for the CDR3 is TGCGCCAGCAGCCCTGGGACAGAAGGATATGGCTACACCTTC.

This chain links TRBV5-5 with TRBJ2-5; 7 bases line up with TRBD2. The CDR3 spans 17 residues. CDR1 SGHKS and CDR2 YYEKEE come from the germline V gene (reference sequence). J gave up 3 bases and V 4 bases, and 15 bases lay outside the gene matches. The CDR3 nucleotides are TGTGCCAGCAGCCTTTATGGGACTACCTACCGGGAAGAGACCCAGTACTTC. Translated, it gives CASSLYGTTYREETQYF.

This rearrangement joins TRBV3-1 (or the pseudogene TRBV3-2) to TRBJ1-3, with D tentatively TRBD1 (5 bases). The V end lost 7 bases, the J end lost 5 bases, and 18 bases lay between the germline ends. This CDR3 is 15 amino acids long. Germline lookup yields CDR1 LGHDT and CDR2 YNNKEL (reference sequence). The CDR3, as DNA: TGTGCCAGCACCCTCCTGGGGGGTTCGAGAAACACCATATATTTT. As protein: CASTLLGGSRNTIYF.

This chain joins TRBV7-3 and TRBJ2-3; TRBD1 aligns across 7 bases. The CDR3 covers 16 residues. V was clipped by 5 bases and J by 4 bases; unmatched bases: 12. Germline V gene sequence: CDR1 SGHTA, CDR2 FQGTGA. The CDR3 nucleotides are TGTGCCAGCAGCCAATACCCCGGGACAGCAGCAGATACGCAGTATTTT. Its protein product is CASSQYPGTAADTQYF.

This chain joins TRBV11-3 and TRBJ2-5; 7 bases agree with TRBD1. Germline V lookup: CDR1 SGHNT, CDR2 YENEEA. J lost 4 bases, V lost 5 bases, and 4 bases had no gene match. The CDR3 sequence is 13 residues long. Here the CDR3 DNA reads TGTGCCAGCAGCATAACAGGGGTAGAGACCCAGTACTTC. It translates to CASSITGVETQYF.

The V gene is TRBV9, the J gene TRBJ1-1; no clear D gene. Germline V gene data show CDR1 as SGDLS and CDR2 as YYNGEE. Trimming left V 3 bases short and J 0 bases short, with 6 bases between. CDR3 length equals 13 residues. CDR3 in amino acids: CASSDRLNTEAFF. The CDR3 coding sequence is TGTGCCAGCAGCGATCGTTTGAACACTGAAGCTTTCTTT.

In this sample, this clone turned up once. The chain employs TRBV5-5 and TRBJ1-5, with TRBD1 identical over 8 bases. In germline, CDR1 is SGHKS, CDR2 YYEKEE (reference sequence). Trimming at V came to 3 bases and at J to 3 bases, leaving 2 bases not matched to a gene. CDR3 size: 14 residues. As DNA, the CDR3 is TGTGCCAGCAGCTCGACAGGGGTCAATCAGCCCCAGCATTTT. It specifies CASSSTGVNQPQHF.

V is TRBV5-4 and J is TRBJ1-2; 8 bases align to TRBD1. With 3 bases clipped from V and 3 bases from J, the junction kept 7 bases outside the gene matches. Looked up from germline, CDR1 is SGHNT and CDR2 is YYREEE (reference sequence). The CDR3 extends over 15 amino acids. The CDR3 loop is CASSWQTGVDYGYTF. CDR3 coding DNA: TGTGCCAGCAGCTGGCAGACAGGGGTAGACTATGGCTACACCTTC.

CDR3 nucleotides: TGTGCCAGCAGTCAACAGGGAGTCGGAAACACCATATATTTT. It is translated as CASSQQGVGNTIYF. The chain combines TRBV2 with TRBJ1-3, with D perhaps matching TRBD1 (6 bases). Germline-derived CDR1 and CDR2 are SNHLY and FYNNEI. Trimming cost V 5 bases and J 4 bases, with 12 bases left between them. The CDR3 is 14 residues long.

The chain uses TRBV9 and TRBJ1-4; 10 bases map to TRBD1. The trim removed 0 bases at V and 6 bases at J, leaving 5 bases unmatched. The CDR3 spans 16 residues. Germline V CDR1 and CDR2: SGDLS, YYNGEE. CDR3 nucleotide sequence: TGTGCCAGCAGCGTAGGCCTCGGGACAGGGGATGAAAAACTGTTTTTT. This encodes CASSVGLGTGDEKLFF.